This T cell receptor (beta chain) originates from a study of OX40 agonist ivuxolimab in advanced cancers. The table came from immunoSEQ multiplex PCR; TCRdb's copy has only in-frame clones and leaves some out. The sample lists approximately 60,000 clones, approximately 85% seen once, with over 0.95% in the top ten. The receptor was isolated from an adult with an advanced solid tumor such as melanoma, head and neck, liver or kidney cancer. This specimen was CD4+ or CD8+ T cells sorted from blood, taken in a trial of the OX40 agonist ivuxolimab.

The CDR3 DNA reads as TGTGCCAGCGGTCGACAGGGGACAACCTACGAGCAGTACTTC. As protein: CASGRQGTTYEQYF. The V and J genes are TRBV19 and TRBJ2-7, with TRBD1 identical over 8 bases. The CDR3 has 14 amino acids. Germline V gives CDR1 LNHDA, CDR2 SQIVND (reference sequence). Unmatched junction bases numbered 9, after V lost 9 bases and J lost 2 bases.